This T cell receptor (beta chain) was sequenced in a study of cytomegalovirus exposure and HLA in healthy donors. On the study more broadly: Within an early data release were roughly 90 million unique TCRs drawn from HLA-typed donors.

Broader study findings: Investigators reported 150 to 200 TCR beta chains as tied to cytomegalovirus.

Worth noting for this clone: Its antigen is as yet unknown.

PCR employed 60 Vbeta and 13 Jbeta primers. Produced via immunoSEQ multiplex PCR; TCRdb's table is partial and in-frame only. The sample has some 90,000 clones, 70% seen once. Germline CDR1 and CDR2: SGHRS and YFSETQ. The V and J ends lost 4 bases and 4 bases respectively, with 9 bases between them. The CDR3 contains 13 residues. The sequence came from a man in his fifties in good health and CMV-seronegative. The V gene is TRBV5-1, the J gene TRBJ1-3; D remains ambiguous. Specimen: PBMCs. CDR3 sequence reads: CASSPSGGNTIYF. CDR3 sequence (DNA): TGCGCCAGCAGCCCCAGCGGGGGAAACACCATATATTTT.